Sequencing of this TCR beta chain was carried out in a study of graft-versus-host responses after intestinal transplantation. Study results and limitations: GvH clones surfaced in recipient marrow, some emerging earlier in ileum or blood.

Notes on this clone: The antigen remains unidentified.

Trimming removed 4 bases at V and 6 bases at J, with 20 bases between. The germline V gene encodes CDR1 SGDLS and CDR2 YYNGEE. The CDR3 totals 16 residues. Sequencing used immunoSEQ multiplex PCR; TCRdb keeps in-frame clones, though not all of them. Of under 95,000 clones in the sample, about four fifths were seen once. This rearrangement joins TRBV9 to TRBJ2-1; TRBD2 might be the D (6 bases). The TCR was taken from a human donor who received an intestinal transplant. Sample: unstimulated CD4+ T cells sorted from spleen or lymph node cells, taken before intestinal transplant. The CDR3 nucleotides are TGTGCCAGCAGCCCACGAACCGGCCTCGGGGGCAATGAGCAGTTCTTC. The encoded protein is CASSPRTGLGGNEQFF.